One and the same sample provided the 10 T cell receptor beta chains below, sequenced in a study of immune cell composition in non-small cell lung cancer. The repertoire was sequenced with immunoSEQ multiplex PCR; TCRdb's copy has only in-frame clones and lacks some. The sample includes about 7,000 clones, roughly 70% seen only once; the top ten take nearly 4.5%. The sample comprised lung tumor tissue. The receptors were gathered from a human donor with non-small cell lung cancer.

The rearrangement uses TRBV7-2 and TRBJ2-7; D is unresolved. Trimming took 1 base from V and 0 from J, leaving 7 bases between them. This CDR3 is 14 amino acids long. Germline CDR1 SGHTA, CDR2 FQGNSA. CDR3 sequence reads: CASSLEPYSYEQYF. The CDR3 bases are TGTGCCAGCAGCTTAGAACCCTACTCCTACGAGCAGTACTTC.

This clone was recorded a few times. This chain connects TRBV18 to TRBJ1-2; 7 bases are a match to TRBD1. The CDR3 sequence is 14 residues long. Germline CDR1 and CDR2: KGHSH and LQKENI. V gave up 4 bases and J gave up 6 bases; unmatched junction bases: 8. The CDR3 DNA sequence: TGTGCCAGCTCACTCGACAGGGCCTCACATGGCTACACCTTC. It encodes CASSLDRASHGYTF.

The chain uses TRBV7-6 and TRBJ2-7, with 8 bases aligning to TRBD2. The CDR3 is 13 residues long. Per germline, CDR1 SGHVS and CDR2 FNYEAQ. V was clipped by 4 bases and J by 6 bases; unmatched bases: 5. CDR3 DNA sequence: TGTGCCAGCAGCTCGGGGGGGGTGTCCGAGCAGTACTTC. Translating it yields CASSSGGVSEQYF.

This chain connects TRBV27 to TRBJ2-3; 12 nucleotides align to TRBD2. The CDR3 is made up of 16 amino acids. V was pared by 6 bases and J by 12 bases, with 16 bases of the junction left unmatched. The V gene's germline CDR1 is MNHEY and CDR2 SMNVEV (reference sequence). The CDR3 nucleotides read TGTGCCAGCAGCCCTTTTAGGAGTCTAGCGGGGGGGATTCAGTATTTT. It specifies CASSPFRSLAGGIQYF.

V gene TRBV7-2 combines with J gene TRBJ2-7, with D unclear. The germline CDR1 and CDR2 sequences are SGHTA and FQGNSA. The CDR3 totals 13 residues. V shed 5 bases and J shed 4 bases, with 12 bases lying between them. The CDR3 DNA reads as TGTGCCAGCAGCCCCGAGGCCGAATACGAGCAGTACTTC. Encoded protein: CASSPEAEYEQYF.

Concerning this clone: Germline is not matched at one junction end, which may reflect a read error. V and J are TRBV7-7 and TRBJ1-1, with D possibly TRBD1 on 5 matching bases. Germline assignment: CDR1 SSHAT and CDR2 FNYEAQ (reference sequence). This CDR3 is built from 13 residues. CDR3 residues: CASSLEGKDEAFF. CDR3 coding DNA: TGTGCTAGCAGCTTAGAGGGGAAGGATGAAGCTTTCTTT.

This rearrangement joins TRBV28 to TRBJ1-6, with TRBD1 matching 7 bases. Germline assignment: CDR1 MDHEN and CDR2 SYDVKM. There are 13 residues in the CDR3. V was clipped by 10 bases and J by 6 bases; unmatched bases: 6. CDR3 region: CATLGQLNSPLHF. In nucleotides, the CDR3 is TGTGCCACCTTGGGACAGCTTAATTCACCCCTCCACTTT.

The V call is TRBV9, the J call TRBJ2-1; 11 bases match TRBD2. Trimming removed 4 bases from V and 7 bases from J; junction bases left unmatched: 7. The CDR3 spans 15 residues. Looked up from germline, CDR1 is SGDLS and CDR2 is YYNGEE. This CDR3 is CASSPRLAGSNEQFF. For the CDR3, the DNA is TGTGCCAGCAGCCCCCGACTAGCGGGATCTAATGAGCAGTTCTTC.

In its sample, this clone was seen a few times. The chain recombines TRBV7-9 with TRBJ2-3; maybe TRBD2 (6 bases). The V gene's germline CDR1 is SEHNR and CDR2 FQNEAQ (reference sequence). This CDR3 is built from 14 residues. Trimming removed 6 bases at V and 5 bases at J, with 15 bases between. CDR3 loop: CASSHGGFGDTQYF. CDR3 nucleotide sequence: TGTGCCAGCAGTCATGGGGGGTTTGGAGATACGCAGTATTTT.

The CDR3 DNA reads as TGTGCCAGCAGCTCCGCACACACCTCCTACAATGAGCAGTTCTTC. It is translated as CASSSAHTSYNEQFF. The chain couples TRBV11-3 to TRBJ2-1, with D unresolved. Germline assignment: CDR1 SGHNT and CDR2 YENEEA. V was shortened by 4 bases and J by 0 bases, with 10 bases between the two germline ends. This CDR3 spans 15 amino acids.